The 29 T cell receptor beta chains below come from one sample, sequenced in a study of vaccination and CD4 T cells after COVID-19. The Oncomine TCR Beta short-read assay was applied to DNA of cultured CD4+ T cells. One entry per CDR3 protein, called by TCRdb with MiXCR from the PCR reads. The table includes about 7,600 distinct CDR3 sequences, about 50% detected once. These receptors have no known antigen. Described treatment: roughly 10-day PBMC culture with coronavirus spike peptide pools or control peptides (ViraFEST assay). During the years 2011-2018, before the COVID-19 pandemic, the unexposed donor's CD4+ T cells were collected. The sample was CD4+ T cells from blood, cultured in vitro. Source of these receptors: a human donor in good health.

The chain has TRBV6-5 and TRBJ2-4, with 8 bases fitting TRBD2. The CDR3 spans 16 residues. J was trimmed by 0 bases and V by 2 bases; bases with no gene match: 3. Germline values: CDR1 MNHEY, CDR2 SVGAGI. CDR3 sequence reads: CASSYIAGGAKNIQYF. The CDR3 region has the DNA TGTGCCAGCAGTTACATTGCGGGGGGAGCCAAAAACATTCAGTACTTC.

This clonotype was found a few times. V usage is TRBV20-1 and J usage is TRBJ2-4, with D perhaps matching TRBD1 (5 bases). V lost 0 bases to trimming and J lost 4 bases, with 10 bases between them. This CDR3 contains 14 residues. CDR1 DFQATT and CDR2 SNEGSKA come from the germline V gene (reference sequence). The CDR3 nucleotides read TGCAGTGCTAGAGAGGCAGGGTCGAAAAACATTCAGTACTTC. As protein: CSAREAGSKNIQYF.

The table lists this clonotype with a few counts. V and J are TRBV6-1 and TRBJ2-5, with 10 bases aligning to TRBD1. V trimming: 5 bases; J trimming: 2 bases; junction bases outside the gene matches: 5. CDR1 is MNHNS, CDR2 SASEGT, per germline. The CDR3 runs to 15 residues. This chain's CDR3 is CASSPRDRGQETQYF. In DNA, the CDR3 is TGTGCCAGCAGTCCTCGGGACAGGGGTCAAGAGACCCAGTACTTC.

The rearrangement uses TRBV20-1 and TRBJ2-1, with 13 nucleotides matching TRBD2. The CDR3 contains 13 residues. Germline lookup yields CDR1 DFQATT and CDR2 SNEGSKA (reference sequence). Trimming removed 5 bases from V and 6 bases from J; junction bases left unmatched: 1. The chain's CDR3 is CSARLAGGNEQFF. The CDR3 DNA reads as TGCAGTGCTCGACTAGCGGGGGGCAATGAGCAGTTCTTC.

CDR3 loop: CASSLGTGFEAFF. DNA for the CDR3: TGTGCCAGCAGTTTAGGGACAGGGTTTGAAGCTTTCTTT. The J gene is TRBJ1-1, the V gene TRBV12-3 or TRBV12-4; 8 bases align to TRBD1. Losses at the gene ends were 1 base for V and 7 bases for J; bases not matched to a gene: 2. This CDR3 spans 13 amino acids.

The chain recombines TRBV7-2 with TRBJ2-7; D might be TRBD1 (6 bases). The V end was cut by 5 bases, the J end by 6 bases, with 17 bases between. This CDR3 is 14 amino acids long. The germline V gene encodes CDR1 SGHTA and CDR2 FQGNSA. CDR3 amino acids: CASSPPGQIREQYF. In DNA, the CDR3 is TGTGCCAGCAGCCCCCCCGGACAGATCCGCGAGCAGTACTTC.

Only a few counts were recorded for this clonotype. The chain uses TRBV10-3 and TRBJ2-3, with TRBD2 matching 9 bases. The CDR3 has 17 residues. Losses at the gene ends were 0 bases for V and 3 bases for J; bases not matched to a gene: 7. The germline V gene encodes CDR1 ENHRY and CDR2 SYGVKD. The CDR3 reads CAISESSGSFLTDTQYF. The CDR3 bases are TGTGCCATCAGTGAGTCTAGCGGGAGTTTTCTGACAGATACGCAGTATTTT.

The V call is TRBV28, the J call TRBJ2-1; D call uncertain. Germline assignment: CDR1 MDHEN and CDR2 SYDVKM. Trimming took 5 bases from V and 1 from J, leaving 15 bases between them. The CDR3 consists of 16 residues. This CDR3 is CASSPTSTRSYNEQFF. The DNA for the CDR3 is TGTGCCAGCAGTCCAACCTCTACAAGGTCCTACAATGAGCAGTTCTTC.

This clonotype was recorded once. The chain joins TRBV7-6 to TRBJ2-1; 15 bases fit TRBD2. Germline V gene sequence: CDR1 SGHVS, CDR2 FNYEAQ. V lost 5 bases to trimming and J lost 5 bases; unmatched junction nucleotides: 4. The CDR3 covers 16 residues. The CDR3 loop is CASSPRTSGRDNEQFF. CDR3 nucleotide sequence: TGTGCCAGCAGCCCCAGGACTAGCGGGAGGGACAATGAGCAGTTCTTC.

CDR3 in amino acids: CASSPGTGLNTEAFF. CDR3 nucleotide sequence: TGTGCCAGTAGTCCCGGGACAGGGTTGAACACTGAAGCTTTCTTT. The chain couples TRBV19 to TRBJ1-1; 9 positions agree with TRBD1. V was clipped by 5 bases and J by 0 bases; unmatched bases: 4. Germline CDR1 LNHDA, CDR2 SQIVND (reference sequence). This CDR3 comprises 15 residues.

This clonotype was seen a handful of times. V gene TRBV27 combines with J gene TRBJ1-6; 12 positions match TRBD1. The germline CDR1 and CDR2 sequences are MNHEY and SMNVEV (reference sequence). After removal of 5 bases from V and 9 bases from J, the junction contained 5 bases not matched to a gene. This CDR3 region has 15 residues. The CDR3 region has the DNA TGTGCCAGCAGTAACGGGACAGGGGGCTTTTCACCCCTCCACTTT. This translates into CASSNGTGGFSPLHF.

This clonotype was seen more than once but under ten times. The chain combines TRBV20-1 with TRBJ1-2; tentatively, D is TRBD1 (5 bases). The V gene's germline CDR1 is DFQATT and CDR2 SNEGSKA (reference sequence). Trimming shortened V by 4 bases and J by 1 base, and 16 bases separated the two germline ends. The length of the CDR3 is 15 residues. CDR3 sequence (DNA): TGCAGTGCTACGGATACAGGTTCTAATAACTATGGCTACACCTTC. Translated, it gives CSATDTGSNNYGYTF.

V and J are TRBV6-4 and TRBJ1-2; 7 nucleotides agree with TRBD1. The CDR3 runs to 15 residues. Germline V CDR1 and CDR2: MRHNA, SNTAGT. Trimming removed 2 bases from V and 4 bases from J; junction bases left unmatched: 7. The CDR3 DNA reads TGTGCCAGCAGTGACCACGGACAGGCCAGCTATGGCTACACCTTC. Translated, it gives CASSDHGQASYGYTF.

This chain joins TRBV10-1 and TRBJ1-5; D is unclear. The length of the CDR3 is 13 residues. Trimming pared 6 bases from V and 4 bases from J, leaving 10 bases between. Germline assignment: CDR1 WNHNN and CDR2 SYGVQD (reference sequence). The CDR3, as DNA: TGCGCCAGCAGCACAGACCGTAATCAGCCCCAGCATTTT. Protein sequence: CASSTDRNQPQHF.

This clonotype showed up just a few times. J is TRBJ1-6 and V is TRBV6-5; possibly TRBD1 for D (5 bases). Trimming stripped 0 bases from V and 5 bases from J, with 14 bases between. Germline V gene data show CDR1 as MNHEY and CDR2 as SVGAGI. The CDR3 loop spans 17 amino acids. In DNA form, the CDR3 reads TGTGCCAGCAGTTACTCGGGGGAAGGGCCCGATAATTCACCCCTCCACTTT. Amino acids: CASSYSGEGPDNSPLHF.

The chain combines TRBV2 with TRBJ1-5; D is undetermined. Germline V CDR1 and CDR2: SNHLY, FYNNEI. Trimming cost V 5 bases and J 0 bases, with 8 bases left between them. The CDR3 totals 14 residues. The CDR3 DNA follows: TGTGCCAGCAGTTTTGACTATAGCAATCAGCCCCAGCATTTT. Its protein product is CASSFDYSNQPQHF.

This chain connects TRBV7-2 to TRBJ2-2; D gene unclear. The CDR3 length is 15 residues. Germline V gene sequence: CDR1 SGHTA, CDR2 FQGNSA. Trimming removed 1 base from V and 4 bases from J, with 10 bases in between. The CDR3 DNA reads TGTGCCAGCAGCTTAGACCCGGCCGGCACCGGGGAGCTGTTTTTT. Amino acids: CASSLDPAGTGELFF.

This clonotype was observed a single time. V usage is TRBV2 and J usage is TRBJ2-6, with 9 positions matching TRBD1. Germline assignment: CDR1 SNHLY and CDR2 FYNNEI. The CDR3 is 17 residues long. V dropped 7 bases and J dropped 3; count of bases not matched to a gene: 10. The CDR3 DNA reads TGTGCCAGCAATGTCCGGGACAGGGTGAATGGGGCCAACGTCCTGACTTTC. Residues: CASNVRDRVNGANVLTF.

V gene TRBV9 combines with J gene TRBJ1-1, with a possible D match to TRBD1 (5 bases). Germline CDR1 is SGDLS and CDR2 is YYNGEE. Trimming removed 0 bases from V and 2 bases from J, with 8 bases in between. CDR3 length: 14 residues. The CDR3 loop reads CASSVGQINTEAFF. For the CDR3, the DNA is TGTGCCAGCAGCGTAGGACAGATCAACACTGAAGCTTTCTTT. The full variable domain, its missing parts supplied by reference TRBV9 and TRBJ1-1, is DSGVTQTPKHLITATGQRVTLRCSPRSGDLSVYWYQQSLDQGLQFLIQYYNGEERAKGNILERFSAQQFPDLHSELNLSSLELGDSALYFCASSVGQINTEAFFGQGTRLTVV.

This clonotype was observed a few times. The chain employs TRBV29-1 and TRBJ1-1; weak D call: TRBD1 (5 bases). Germline loops: CDR1 SQVTM, CDR2 ANQGSEA. V was pared by 6 bases and J by 1 base, with 15 bases between. The length of the CDR3 is 14 residues. The CDR3 DNA sequence: TGCAGCGTCATCGTCTGGGGGAGGAACACTGAAGCTTTCTTT. Its protein product is CSVIVWGRNTEAFF.

This clonotype was found a few times. The rearrangement links TRBV20-1 to TRBJ1-2; no definite D call. Germline lookup yields CDR1 DFQATT and CDR2 SNEGSKA (reference sequence). V gave up 1 base and J gave up 4 bases, with 13 bases separating them. The CDR3 is made up of 14 amino acids. The CDR3 loop reads CSARVGDVPYGYTF. The CDR3 DNA is TGCAGTGCTAGAGTGGGTGACGTTCCCTATGGCTACACCTTC.

The chain joins TRBV11-3 to TRBJ1-1; D remains unclear. The CDR3 extends over 16 amino acids. Germline V gene sequence: CDR1 SGHNT, CDR2 YENEEA. Trimming left V 4 bases short and J 0 bases short, with 15 bases between. DNA for the CDR3: TGTGCCAGCAGCTCGCCGACGGAAGTATTGAACACTGAAGCTTTCTTT. This gives the protein CASSSPTEVLNTEAFF. The full variable domain, rest sourced from reference TRBV11-3 and TRBJ1-1, is EAGVVQSPRYKIIEKKQPVAFWCNPISGHNTLYWYLQNLGQGPELLIRYENEEAVDDSQLPKDRFSAERLKGVDSTLKIQPAELGDSAVYLCASSSPTEVLNTEAFFGQGTRLTVV.

The table lists this clonotype with a few counts. This chain links TRBV15 with TRBJ2-5, with unresolved D. Trimming cost V 0 bases and J 3 bases, with 8 bases left between them. CDR1 and CDR2 (germline): LNHNV, YYDKDF (reference sequence). The CDR3 contains 14 residues. This CDR3 reads CATSRDWKKETQYF. The DNA for the CDR3 is TGTGCCACCAGCAGAGATTGGAAGAAAGAGACCCAGTACTTC.

The chain uses TRBV19 and TRBJ1-2, with 8 bases aligning to TRBD1. V lost 4 bases and J lost 2; bases outside the gene matches: 9. Looked up from germline, CDR1 is LNHDA and CDR2 is SQIVND (reference sequence). The CDR3 extends over 16 amino acids. In nucleotides, the CDR3 is TGTGCCAGTAGTAACGGACAGGGACTTTCCAACTATGGCTACACCTTC. Translating gives CASSNGQGLSNYGYTF.

The chain recombines TRBV10-3 with TRBJ1-4, with D unclear. CDR3 length: 14 amino acids. Between the trimmed V and J ends, which lost 10 bases and 5 bases, there was a span of 17 bases. The germline V gene encodes CDR1 ENHRY and CDR2 SYGVKD. In DNA, the CDR3 is TGTGCCACCCAACCCAGTGGGGAAAATGAAAAACTGTTTTTT. Amino acids: CATQPSGENEKLFF.

V usage is TRBV4-1 and J usage is TRBJ1-6, with D possibly matching TRBD1 (6 bases). The ends were cut back, 0 bases at V and 10 bases at J, with 19 bases in the middle. The V gene's germline CDR1 is MGHRA and CDR2 YSYEKL. CDR3 size: 17 residues. CDR3 bases: TGCGCCAGCAGCCAAGAGATCCCGGGGGCCGTCGGGTCACCCCTCCACTTT. Residues: CASSQEIPGAVGSPLHF.

This clonotype was counted a few times. CDR3 region: CASSLAGHVNTEAFF. CDR3 nucleotide sequence: TGTGCCAGCAGCTTAGCCGGACATGTGAACACTGAAGCTTTCTTT. J is TRBJ1-1 and V is TRBV7-2; weak D call: TRBD1 (5 bases). V gave up 0 bases and J gave up 0 bases, with 8 bases separating them. This CDR3 region has 15 residues. The germline gives CDR1 SGHTA, CDR2 FQGNSA.

This clonotype was observed a handful of times. The CDR3: CAYTPDGNSPLHF. CDR3 nucleotide sequence: TGTGCCTACACACCCGACGGGAATTCACCCCTCCACTTT. The rearrangement joins TRBV7-9 to TRBJ1-6; D call uncertain. Trimming stripped 11 bases from V and 7 bases from J, with 15 bases between. CDR1 SEHNR and CDR2 FQNEAQ come from the germline V gene (reference sequence). The CDR3 is 13 residues long.

This clonotype is a singleton in its sample. The rearrangement uses TRBV20-1 and TRBJ2-7; D possibly matches TRBD1 or TRBD2 (5 bases each). Looked up from germline, CDR1 is DFQATT and CDR2 is SNEGSKA (reference sequence). This CDR3 is 12 amino acids long. V shed 3 bases and J shed 3 bases, with 9 bases lying between them. CDR3 nucleotides: TGCAGTGCTAGGCGAGGGGACTACGAGCAGTACTTC. The encoded protein is CSARRGDYEQYF.